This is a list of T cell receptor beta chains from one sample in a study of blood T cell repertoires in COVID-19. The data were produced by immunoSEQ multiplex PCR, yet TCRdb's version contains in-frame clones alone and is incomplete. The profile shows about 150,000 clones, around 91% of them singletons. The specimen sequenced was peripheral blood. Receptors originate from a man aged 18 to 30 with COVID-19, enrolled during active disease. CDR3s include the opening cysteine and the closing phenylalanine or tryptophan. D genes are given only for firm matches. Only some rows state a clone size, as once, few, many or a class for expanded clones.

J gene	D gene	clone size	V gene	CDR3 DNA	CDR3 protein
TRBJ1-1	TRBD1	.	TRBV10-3	TGTGCCATCAGTGAGTCGAGGGGGCGTCTTAGTTGGAACACTGAAGCTTTCTTT	CAISESRGRLSWNTEAFF
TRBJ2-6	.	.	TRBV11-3	TGTGCCAGCAGCTCCTCCTCCGGGAGTCCTGGGGCCAACGTCCTGACTTTC	CASSSSSGSPGANVLTF
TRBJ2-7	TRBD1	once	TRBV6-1	TGTGCCAGCAGTGACCGGGACAGAGACTACGAGCAGTACTTC	CASSDRDRDYEQYF
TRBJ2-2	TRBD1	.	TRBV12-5	TGTGCTAGTGGTAGGGGGCGCGGAAACACCGGGGAGCTGTTTTTT	CASGRGRGNTGELFF
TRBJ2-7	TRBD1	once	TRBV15	TGTGCCACCAGCATCCCGGAGACAGGGTTCTACGAGCAGTACTTC	CATSIPETGFYEQYF
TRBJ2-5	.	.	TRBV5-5	TGTGCCAGCAGCTTGTTTGTACAAGAGACCCAGTACTTC	CASSLFVQETQYF
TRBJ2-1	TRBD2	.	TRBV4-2	TGTGCCAGCAGCCAACGACTAGCGGGAGGGACGGGGGGCAATGAGCAGTTCTTC	CASSQRLAGGTGGNEQFF
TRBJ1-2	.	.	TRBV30	TGTGCCTGGACCCAGGCCCCCTTTAATGGCTACACCTTC	CAWTQAPFNGYTF
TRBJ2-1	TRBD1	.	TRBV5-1	TGCGCCAGCAGCGTTATGACAGGGGCTGGCTACAATGAGCAGTTCTTC	CASSVMTGAGYNEQFF
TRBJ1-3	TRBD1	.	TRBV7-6	TGTGCCAGCAGCTTGACAGGGTCCGGAAACACCATATATTTT	CASSLTGSGNTIYF
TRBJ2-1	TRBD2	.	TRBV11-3	TGTGCCAGCAGCTCCTATCGAAGGGGAGGGCCTGAGGGGGAGCAGTTCTTC	CASSSYRRGGPEGEQFF
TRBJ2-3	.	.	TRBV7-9	TGTGCCAGCAGACAATCCGCAGATACGCAGTATTTT	CASRQSADTQYF
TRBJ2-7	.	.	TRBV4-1	TGCGCCAGCAGCCAAGTCCAGGGCTATAATGACGAGCAGTACTTC	CASSQVQGYNDEQYF
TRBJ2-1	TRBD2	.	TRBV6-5	TGTGCCAGCAGATTTAGCGGGAACCACAATGAGCAGTTCTTC	CASRFSGNHNEQFF
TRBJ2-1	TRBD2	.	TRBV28	TGTGCCAGCAGTACATCTACTAGCGGGAGGCTGAACGATGAGCAGTTCTTC	CASSTSTSGRLNDEQFF
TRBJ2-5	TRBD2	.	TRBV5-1	TGCGCCAGCAGCTTCTGGGCTAGCGGGCCCCAAGAGACCCAGTACTTC	CASSFWASGPQETQYF
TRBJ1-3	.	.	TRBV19	TGTGCCAGTAGTATTGGTTCGGGATACACCATATATTTT	CASSIGSGYTIYF
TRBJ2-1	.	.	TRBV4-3	TGCGCCAGCAGGGCAAGGGGGAGAATCTATGAGCAGTTCTTC	CASRARGRIYEQFF
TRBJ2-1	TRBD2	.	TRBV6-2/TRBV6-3	TGTGCCAGCAGTTCGGGACTAGCGGGGCATAACAATGAGCAGTTCTTC	CASSSGLAGHNNEQFF
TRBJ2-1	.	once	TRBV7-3	TGTGCCAGCAGCTTAACCGGACTGGCTTACAATGAGCAGTTCTTC	CASSLTGLAYNEQFF
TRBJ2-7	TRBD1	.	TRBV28	TGTGCCAGCAGTGGACAGGGGATAAACGAGCAGTACTTC	CASSGQGINEQYF
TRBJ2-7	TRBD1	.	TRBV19	TGTGCCAGTAGTATCGACAGGGAAGTCGAGCAGTACTTC	CASSIDREVEQYF
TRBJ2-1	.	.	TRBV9	TGTGCCAGCAGCGTAATTTGCCCCCGGGACTCCTCCTACAATGAGCAGTTCTTC	CASSVICPRDSSYNEQFF
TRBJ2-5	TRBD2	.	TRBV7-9	TGTGCCAGCAGCAACCCTGGACTAGCGGGAGACGAGACCCAGTACTTC	CASSNPGLAGDETQYF
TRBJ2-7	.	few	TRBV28	TGTGCCAGCAGTTTATTGATGGGGCGAAGGACAGTCGTCTACGAGCAGTACTTC	CASSLLMGRRTVVYEQYF
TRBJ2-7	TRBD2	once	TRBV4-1	TGCGCCAGCAGCCAATATGGCGGGAGTATCAACGAGCAGTACTTC	CASSQYGGSINEQYF
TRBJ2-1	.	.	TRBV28	TGTGCCAGCAGCAGGGTCTTGAGCCCCTACTACAATGAGCAGTTCTTC	CASSRVLSPYYNEQFF
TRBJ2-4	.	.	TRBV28	TGTGCCAGCAGTGAAGGGGGACCTAACGGCATTCAGTACTTC	CASSEGGPNGIQYF
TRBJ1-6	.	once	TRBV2	TGTGCCAGCAGTGTATCCCTCAGCAGGATTAATTCACCCCTCCACTTT	CASSVSLSRINSPLHF
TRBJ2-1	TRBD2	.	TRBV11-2	TGTGCCAGCAGCTTAGGAGCGGGGGTCTCCTACAATGAGCAGTTCTTC	CASSLGAGVSYNEQFF
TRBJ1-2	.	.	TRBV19	TGTGCCAGTGGACCGGGACAAAACTATGGCTACACCTTC	CASGPGQNYGYTF
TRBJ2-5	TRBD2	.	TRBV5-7	TGTGCCAGCAGGTTGAGGCGGGAGGGCCTAGGAGGAGAGACCCAGTACTTC	CASRLRREGLGGETQYF
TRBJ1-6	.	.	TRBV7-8	TGTGCCAGCAGCCCGGTTCTCTCCTATAATTCACCCCTCCACTTT	CASSPVLSYNSPLHF
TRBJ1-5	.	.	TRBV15	TGTGCCACCAGCAGCTACGGCAGGACTGGGGGCAATCAGCCCCAGCATTTT	CATSSYGRTGGNQPQHF
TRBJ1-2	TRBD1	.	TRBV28	TGTGCCAGCTCCACAGGGGACTATGGCTACACCTTC	CASSTGDYGYTF
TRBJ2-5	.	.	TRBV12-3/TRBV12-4	TGTGCCAGCAGTGGGACAAGACAAGAGACCCAGTACTTC	CASSGTRQETQYF
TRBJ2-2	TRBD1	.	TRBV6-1	TGTGCCAGCAGTGAACCGGGACAGGGGATGGGGGAGCTGTTTTTT	CASSEPGQGMGELFF
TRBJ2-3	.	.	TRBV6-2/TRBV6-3	TGTGCCAGCAGTTACTGGCGCACAGATACGCAGTATTTT	CASSYWRTDTQYF
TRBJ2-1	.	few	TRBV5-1	TGCGCCAGCAGCTTGGACGCGGACTCCTACAATGAGCAGTTCTTC	CASSLDADSYNEQFF
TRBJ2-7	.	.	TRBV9	TGTGCCAGCAGCGCTGGGGCGACGGGCCAACGGTACGAGCAGTACTTC	CASSAGATGQRYEQYF
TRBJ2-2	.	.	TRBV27	TGTGCCAGCAGTTTAACAGCTAACACCGGGGAGCTGTTTTTT	CASSLTANTGELFF
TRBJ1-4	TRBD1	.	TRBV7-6	TGTGCCAGCAGCGGGGGACAGGGACCAACTAATGAAAAACTGTTTTTT	CASSGGQGPTNEKLFF
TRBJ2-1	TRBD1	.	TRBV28	TGTGCCAGCAGTCCAGGGACAGCGTACAATGAGCAGTTCTTC	CASSPGTAYNEQFF
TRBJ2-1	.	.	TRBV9	TGTGCCAGCACCCCCGGGGTGGGGGCCACCTACAATGAGCAGTTCTTC	CASTPGVGATYNEQFF
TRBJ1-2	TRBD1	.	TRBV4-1	TGCGCCAGCAGTGGACAGGGACCTTATGGCTACACCTTC	CASSGQGPYGYTF
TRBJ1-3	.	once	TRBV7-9	TGTGCCAGCAGCTATTTGTGGGACACTGGAAACACCATATATTTT	CASSYLWDTGNTIYF
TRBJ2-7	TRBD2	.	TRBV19	TGTGCCAGTAGCCCGACTAGCGGATATTATAGCTCCTACGAGCAGTACTTC	CASSPTSGYYSSYEQYF
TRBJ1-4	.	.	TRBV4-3	TGCGCCAGCAGCCAAGAACAGGCAGCAACTAATGAAAAACTGCTTTTT	CASSQEQAATNEKLLF
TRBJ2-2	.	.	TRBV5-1	TGCGCCAGCAGCTTGGAACTAGCGAACACCGGGGAGCTGTTTTTT	CASSLELANTGELFF
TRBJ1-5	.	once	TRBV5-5	TGTGCCAGCAGCTTGGAGGCAGGGCGCCAGCCCCAGCATTTT	CASSLEAGRQPQHF